The 14 T cell receptor beta chains below come from one sample, sequenced in a study of blood T cell repertoires in COVID-19. Profiling relied on immunoSEQ multiplex PCR, and the TCRdb table lists in-frame clones only, not all of them. The data hold around 81,000 clones, with about 80% observed a single time. Sequenced sample: peripheral blood. Source of these receptors: a man older than 75 with acute or convalescent COVID-19.

The genes are TRBV28 and TRBJ1-2; D gene ambiguous. Germline assignment: CDR1 MDHEN and CDR2 SYDVKM. With 1 base removed from V and 7 bases from J, the gap between germline ends came to 16 bases. The CDR3 extends over 15 amino acids. CDR3 coding DNA: TGTGCCAGCAGTTTATCGACTCTGGCTTTAAGTGGCTACACCTTC. Translation gives CASSLSTLALSGYTF.

The rearrangement joins TRBV9 to TRBJ2-7; weak D call: TRBD2 (5 bases). The CDR3 is 15 amino acids. Germline loops: CDR1 SGDLS, CDR2 YYNGEE. Trimming took 0 bases from V and 3 from J, leaving 13 bases between them. The CDR3: CASSVEGASNYEQYF. Written as DNA, the CDR3 is TGTGCCAGCAGCGTAGAGGGAGCTTCAAACTACGAGCAGTACTTC.

The V call is TRBV14, the J call TRBJ1-1, with D possibly TRBD1 on 5 matching bases. The V end was cut by 3 bases, the J end by 9 bases, with 8 bases between. The CDR3 has 11 residues. Germline V CDR1 and CDR2: SGHDN, FVKESK. The CDR3 DNA sequence: TGTGCCAGCAGCCAGGGGCCACAAGCTTTCTTT. Translation: CASSQGPQAFF.

The chain has TRBV7-8 and TRBJ1-1; the match to TRBD1 covers 11 bases. The junction had 13 bases not matched to a gene; V was cut back by 5 bases and J by 11 bases. Germline values: CDR1 SGHVS, CDR2 FQNEAQ. The CDR3 spans 15 residues. CDR3 residues: CASSLGRDRGEKAFF. The DNA of the CDR3 is TGTGCCAGCAGCCTAGGGAGGGACAGGGGGGAGAAGGCTTTCTTT.

The rearrangement uses TRBV7-9 and TRBJ1-4; TRBD1 agrees at 8 bases. From germline, CDR1 is SEHNR and CDR2 FQNEAQ (reference sequence). The CDR3 totals 17 residues. V trimming: 0 bases; J trimming: 7 bases; junction bases outside the gene matches: 10. The CDR3 DNA is TGTGCCAGCAGCTTAGCGACAGGGGCGTCCTCCGGTGAAAAACTGTTTTTT. This sequence encodes CASSLATGASSGEKLFF.

The V and J genes are TRBV6-5 and TRBJ1-1; TRBD1 matches 9 bases. This CDR3 is built from 13 residues. Germline lookup yields CDR1 MNHEY and CDR2 SVGAGI. V was pared by 5 bases and J by 12 bases, with 10 bases of the junction left unmatched. DNA for the CDR3: TGTGCCAGCAGTACGTCCGGGACAGGGATATCTTTCTTT. Amino acids: CASSTSGTGISFF.

The chain employs TRBV18 and TRBJ2-5; D is unclear. The V gene lost 0 bases and the J gene lost 0 bases, with 8 bases spanning the gap. Per germline, CDR1 KGHSH and CDR2 LQKENI. The CDR3 spans 15 residues. The CDR3 is CASSPPSSYQETQYF. The CDR3 DNA reads as TGTGCCAGCTCACCACCGTCCAGTTACCAAGAGACCCAGTACTTC.

V usage is TRBV5-4 and J usage is TRBJ2-1; 8 bases agree with TRBD2. CDR1 is SGHNT, CDR2 YYREEE, per germline (reference sequence). The CDR3 loop spans 15 amino acids. Germline trimming cut 0 bases from V and 5 bases from J; bases unmatched to any gene: 4. The CDR3 coding sequence is TGTGCCAGCAGCTTGGTAGCGGGAATACACAATGAGCAGTTCTTC. Its protein is CASSLVAGIHNEQFF.

The chain couples TRBV5-1 to TRBJ2-2; tentatively, D is TRBD2 (5 bases). The CDR3 extends over 14 amino acids. Trimming removed 5 bases from V and 3 bases from J, with 11 bases in between. Germline assignment: CDR1 SGHRS and CDR2 YFSETQ. CDR3 amino acids: CASRGSRDTGELFF. CDR3 DNA sequence: TGCGCCAGCAGAGGCTCGCGGGACACCGGGGAGCTGTTTTTT.

This clone appeared once. The rearrangement joins TRBV2 to TRBJ2-7, with 9 positions matching TRBD1. CDR1 is SNHLY, CDR2 FYNNEI, per germline. This CDR3 spans 15 amino acids. Unmatched junction bases numbered 9, after V lost 5 bases and J lost 4 bases. The CDR3 loop is CASSLVPGQGYEQYF. The CDR3 nucleotides read TGTGCCAGCAGTCTCGTCCCGGGACAGGGTTACGAGCAGTACTTC.

This clone was seen repeatedly, ten times or more. The V and J genes are TRBV4-1 and TRBJ1-5; no clear D. The CDR3 is 16 residues long. Trimming left V 1 base short and J 0 bases short, with 10 bases between. Germline lookup yields CDR1 MGHRA and CDR2 YSYEKL. DNA of the CDR3: TGCGCCAGCAGCCAAGTTGGGCTCCTTAGCAATCAGCCCCAGCATTTT. It is translated as CASSQVGLLSNQPQHF.

CDR3 sequence (DNA): TGTGCCAGCAGTCCCCCGGGACAGGGTTTCCGTGGCTACACCTTC. Protein: CASSPPGQGFRGYTF. The V call is TRBV28, the J call TRBJ1-2, with 9 bases that match TRBD1. The CDR3 has 15 residues. Germline V CDR1 and CDR2: MDHEN, SYDVKM. V trimming: 5 bases; J trimming: 7 bases; junction bases outside the gene matches: 11.

The V call is TRBV7-3, the J call TRBJ2-5; TRBD1 agrees at 9 bases. The CDR3 loop spans 15 amino acids. The germline V gene encodes CDR1 SGHTA and CDR2 FQGTGA. Trimming at V came to 5 bases and at J to 5 bases, leaving 9 bases not matched to a gene. This CDR3 is CASSKTQGAGETQYF. CDR3 coding DNA: TGTGCCAGCAGCAAAACACAGGGGGCCGGGGAGACCCAGTACTTC. The whole variable domain, remainder taken from reference TRBV7-3 and TRBJ2-5, is GAGVSQTPSNKVTEKGKYVELRCDPISGHTALYWYRQSLGQGPEFLIYFQGTGAADDSGLPNDRFFAVRPEGSVSTLKIQRTERGDSAVYLCASSKTQGAGETQYFGPGTRLLVL.

V usage is TRBV6-6 and J usage is TRBJ1-1; tentative D call: TRBD1 (5 bases). Trimming took off 3 bases at V and 0 bases at J, with 11 bases between the two ends. The CDR3 length is 15 residues. CDR1 MNHNY and CDR2 SVGAGI come from the germline V gene (reference sequence). The CDR3 here is CASSYQGALNTEAFF. CDR3 bases: TGTGCCAGCAGTTATCAGGGTGCCCTGAACACTGAAGCTTTCTTT.